The clone carrying this T cell receptor (beta chain) was detected many times. Its specificity is unknown. Addition of a universal primer site occurred through template switching, and cDNA carried unique molecular identifiers. MiXCR was run by TCRdb on the 5' RACE reads, yielding one entry per CDR3 protein. The sample records hundreds of thousands of distinct CDR3 sequences, 9% to 15% being singletons. The sample comes from a study of identical twins. Regarding the study as a whole: The models gave estimates that fell short of the out-of-frame TCR alpha sharing seen in monozygotic twins.

The same data also contributed to another study, on yellow fever vaccine responses in identical twins. That study adds: Each twin's T cell response to the vaccine was reported to look partly convergent and partly personalized.

Input material: CD8+ T cells sorted from blood. This TCR derives from a young woman in good health.

CDR3 protein: CASSLVVWTGDNTGELFF. CDR3 bases: TGTGCCAGCAGCTTAGTAGTGTGGACAGGGGACAACACCGGGGAGCTGTTTTTT. This sequence joins TRBV11-2 and TRBJ2-2, with 9 bases aligning to TRBD1. After removal of 1 base from V and 2 bases from J, the junction contained 8 bases not matched to a gene. CDR3 length equals 18 residues. Per the germline V gene, CDR1 is SGHAT and CDR2 is FQNNGV.